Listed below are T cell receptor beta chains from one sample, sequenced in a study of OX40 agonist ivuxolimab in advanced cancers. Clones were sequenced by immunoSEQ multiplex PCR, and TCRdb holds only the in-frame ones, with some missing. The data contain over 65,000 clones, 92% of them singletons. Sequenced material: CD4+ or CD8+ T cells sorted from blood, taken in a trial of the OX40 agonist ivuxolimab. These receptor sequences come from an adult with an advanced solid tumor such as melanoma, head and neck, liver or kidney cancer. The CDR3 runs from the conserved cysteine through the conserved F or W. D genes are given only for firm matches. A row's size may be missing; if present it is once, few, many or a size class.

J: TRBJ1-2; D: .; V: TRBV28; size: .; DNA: TGTGCCACCTCCTCGGCGGGGACTAACTATGGCTACACCTTC; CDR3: CATSSAGTNYGYTF
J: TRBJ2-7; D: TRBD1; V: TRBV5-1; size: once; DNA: TGCGCCAGCAGCCCCCGACAGGGGATGGCCTACGAGCAGTACTTC; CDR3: CASSPRQGMAYEQYF
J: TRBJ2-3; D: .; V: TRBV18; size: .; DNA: TGTGCCAGCTCACCTCTGTTCGAGTCTGCAGATACGCAGTATTTT; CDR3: CASSPLFESADTQYF
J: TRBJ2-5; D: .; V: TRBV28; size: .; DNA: TGTGCCAGCAGTTCGGACAGGTGGGGGGTGAGGCAAGAGACCCAGTACTTC; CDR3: CASSSDRWGVRQETQYF
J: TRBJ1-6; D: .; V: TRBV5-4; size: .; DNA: TGTGCCAGCAGCCCTGGGGGAGGACAGACTAATAATTCACCCCTCCACTTT; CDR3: CASSPGGGQTNNSPLHF
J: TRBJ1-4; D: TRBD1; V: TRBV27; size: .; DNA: TGTGCCAGCAGTTACGGCCTCCCGGGACAGGGGACTGAAAAACTGTTTTTT; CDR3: CASSYGLPGQGTEKLFF
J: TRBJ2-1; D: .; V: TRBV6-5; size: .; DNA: TGTGCCAGCAGTCCTGGGACCCGTTACAATGAGCAGTTCTTC; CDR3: CASSPGTRYNEQFF
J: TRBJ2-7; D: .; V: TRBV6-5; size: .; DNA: TGTGCCAGCAGTTACTCCCTTGGACGGCGCCAGCCGTACTTC; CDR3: CASSYSLGRRQPYF
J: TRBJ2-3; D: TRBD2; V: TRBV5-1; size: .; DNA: TGCGCCAGCAGCCACGTCTTTCGGGAGGGGCCAGATACGCAGTATTTT; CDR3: CASSHVFREGPDTQYF
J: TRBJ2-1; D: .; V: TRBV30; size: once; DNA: TGTGCCTGGAGTGTCGACTCCTTGATGTCCTACAATGAGCAGTTCTTC; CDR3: CAWSVDSLMSYNEQFF
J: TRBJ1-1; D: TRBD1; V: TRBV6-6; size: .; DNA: TGTGCCAGCAGTTCTCGGGACAGGGGTACGAACACTGAAGCTTTCTTT; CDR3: CASSSRDRGTNTEAFF
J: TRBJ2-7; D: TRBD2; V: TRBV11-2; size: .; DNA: TGTGCCAGCAGCTCCCGGACTAGCGGTTCCTACGAGCAGTACTTC; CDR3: CASSSRTSGSYEQYF
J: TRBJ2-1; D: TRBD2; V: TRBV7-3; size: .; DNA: TGTGCCAGCAGCACGGGACTAGCGGGCTCCTACAATGAGCAGTTCTTC; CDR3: CASSTGLAGSYNEQFF
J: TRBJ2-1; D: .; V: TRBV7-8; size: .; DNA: TGTGCCAGCAGCTTAGAGCAGCGTCACAATGAGCAGTTCTTC; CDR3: CASSLEQRHNEQFF
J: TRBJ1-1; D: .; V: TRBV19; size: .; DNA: TGTGCCAGGCGAACCACTGGGAGGGCTGAAGCTTTCTTT; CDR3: CARRTTGRAEAFF
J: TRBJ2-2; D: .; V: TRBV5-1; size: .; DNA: TGCGCCAGCAGCTTGGCCGGGCTAGGGAACACCGGGGAGCTGTTTTTT; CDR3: CASSLAGLGNTGELFF
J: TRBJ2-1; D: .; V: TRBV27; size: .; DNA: TGTGCCAGCAGTACCCCGAGAGGGCAGGGGAGAGGTGAGCAGTTCTTC; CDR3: CASSTPRGQGRGEQFF
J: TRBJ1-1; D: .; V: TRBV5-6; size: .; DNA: TGTGCCAGCAGCCTGGAGGGTCGAGGGGCTTTCTTT; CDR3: CASSLEGRGAFF
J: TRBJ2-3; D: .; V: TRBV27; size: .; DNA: TGTGCCAGCAGTTTAACTAGTAGCGGTCTCAGCACAGATACGCAGTATTTT; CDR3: CASSLTSSGLSTDTQYF
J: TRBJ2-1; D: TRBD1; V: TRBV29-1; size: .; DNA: TGCAGCGCTCACAGGGGGCGAAGTGGGGATGAGCAGTTCTTC; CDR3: CSAHRGRSGDEQFF
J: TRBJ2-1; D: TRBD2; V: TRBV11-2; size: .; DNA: TGTGCCAGCAGCCTAGCGGTGATGGCTAGCGGGATTTACAATGAGCAGTTCTTC; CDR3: CASSLAVMASGIYNEQFF
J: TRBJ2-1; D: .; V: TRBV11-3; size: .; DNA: TGTGCCAGCAGCTCGAGGGGTGAGCAGTTCTTC; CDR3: CASSSRGEQFF
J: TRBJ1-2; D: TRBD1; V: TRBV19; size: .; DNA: TGTGCCAGTAGTATCCAGGGGGCGTATGGCTACACCTTC; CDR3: CASSIQGAYGYTF
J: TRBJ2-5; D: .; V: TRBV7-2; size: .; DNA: TGTGCCAGCAGCTTAGCGGGAGGCCAAGAGACCCAGTACTTC; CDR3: CASSLAGGQETQYF
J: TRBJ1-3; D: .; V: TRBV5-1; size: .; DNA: TGCGCCAGCAGCTTGGGCTTGGACGCCTCTGGAAACACCATATATTTT; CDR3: CASSLGLDASGNTIYF
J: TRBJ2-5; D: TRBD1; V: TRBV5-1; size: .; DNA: TGCGCCAGCAGCTTGGGACAGGGCTTCCAAGAGACCCAGTACTTC; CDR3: CASSLGQGFQETQYF
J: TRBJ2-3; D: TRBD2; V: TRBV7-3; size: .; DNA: TGTGCCAGCAGCTTAGCCCCACACCGGGGGGGAGATACGCAGTATTTT; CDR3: CASSLAPHRGGDTQYF
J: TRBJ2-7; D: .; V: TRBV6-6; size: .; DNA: TGTGCCAGCAGCCATCCCGGACCTTACGAGCAGTACTTC; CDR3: CASSHPGPYEQYF